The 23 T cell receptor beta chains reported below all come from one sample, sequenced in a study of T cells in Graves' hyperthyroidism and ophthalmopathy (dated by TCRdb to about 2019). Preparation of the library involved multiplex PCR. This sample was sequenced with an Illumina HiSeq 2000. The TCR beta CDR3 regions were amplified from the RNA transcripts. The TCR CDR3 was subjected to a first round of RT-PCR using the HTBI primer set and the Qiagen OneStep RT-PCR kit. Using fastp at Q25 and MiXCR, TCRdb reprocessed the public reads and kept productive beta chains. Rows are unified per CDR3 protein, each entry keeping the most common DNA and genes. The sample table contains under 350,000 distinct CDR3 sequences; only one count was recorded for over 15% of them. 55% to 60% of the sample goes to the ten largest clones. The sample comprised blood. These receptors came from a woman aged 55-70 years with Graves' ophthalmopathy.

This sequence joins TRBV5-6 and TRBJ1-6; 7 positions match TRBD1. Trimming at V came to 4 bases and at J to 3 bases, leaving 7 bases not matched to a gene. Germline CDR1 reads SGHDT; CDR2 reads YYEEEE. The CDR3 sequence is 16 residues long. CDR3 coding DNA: TGTGCCAGCAGCGAGACAGGGACCCACTATAATTCACCCCTCCACTTT. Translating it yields CASSETGTHYNSPLHF.

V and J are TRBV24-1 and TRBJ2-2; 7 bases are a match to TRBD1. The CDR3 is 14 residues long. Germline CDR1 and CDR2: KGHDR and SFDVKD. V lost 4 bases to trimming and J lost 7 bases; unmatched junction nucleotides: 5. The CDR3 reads CATSDEGAIGELFF. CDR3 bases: TGTGCCACCAGTGACGAGGGGGCCATCGGGGAGCTGTTTTTT.

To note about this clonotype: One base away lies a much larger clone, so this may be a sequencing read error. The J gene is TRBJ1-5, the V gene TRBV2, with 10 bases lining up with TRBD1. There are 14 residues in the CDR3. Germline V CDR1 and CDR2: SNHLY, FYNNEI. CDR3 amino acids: CASRAGQGNQLQHF. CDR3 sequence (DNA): TGTGCCAGCAGGGCGGGACAGGGGAATCAGCTCCAGCATTTT.

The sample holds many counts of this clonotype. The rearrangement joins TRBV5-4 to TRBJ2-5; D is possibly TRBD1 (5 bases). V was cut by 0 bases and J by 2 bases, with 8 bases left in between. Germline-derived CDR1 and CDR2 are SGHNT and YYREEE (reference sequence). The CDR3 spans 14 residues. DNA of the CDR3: TGTGCCAGCAGCTTGGGACAGACTCAAGAGACCCAGTACTTC. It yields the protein CASSLGQTQETQYF.

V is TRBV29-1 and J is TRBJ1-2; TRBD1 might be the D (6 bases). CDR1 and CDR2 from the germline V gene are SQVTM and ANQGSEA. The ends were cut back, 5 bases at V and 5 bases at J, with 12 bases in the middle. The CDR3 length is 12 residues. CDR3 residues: CSVLGQRYGYTF. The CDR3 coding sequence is TGCAGCGTTCTAGGACAGCGGTATGGCTACACCTTC. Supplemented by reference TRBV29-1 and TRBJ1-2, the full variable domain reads SAVISQKPSRDICQRGTSLTIQCQVDSQVTMMFWYRQQPGQSLTLIATANQGSEATYESGFVIDKFPISRPNLTFSTLTVSNMSPEDSSIYLCSVLGQRYGYTFGSGTRLTVV.

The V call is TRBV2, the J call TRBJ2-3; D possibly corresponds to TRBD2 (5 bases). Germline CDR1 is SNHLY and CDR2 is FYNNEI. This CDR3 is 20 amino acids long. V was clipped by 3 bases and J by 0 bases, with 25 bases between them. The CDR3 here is CASSEGLDSRAPPSTDTQYF. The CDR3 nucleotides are TGTGCCAGCAGTGAGGGGTTGGACTCGCGCGCGCCTCCAAGCACAGATACGCAGTATTTT.

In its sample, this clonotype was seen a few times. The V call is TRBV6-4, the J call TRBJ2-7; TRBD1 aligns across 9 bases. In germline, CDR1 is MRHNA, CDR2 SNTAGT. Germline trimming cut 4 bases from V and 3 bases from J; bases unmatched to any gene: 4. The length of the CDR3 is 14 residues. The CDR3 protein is CASSVDRGLYEQYF. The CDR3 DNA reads TGTGCCAGCAGTGTGGACAGGGGCCTCTACGAGCAGTACTTC.

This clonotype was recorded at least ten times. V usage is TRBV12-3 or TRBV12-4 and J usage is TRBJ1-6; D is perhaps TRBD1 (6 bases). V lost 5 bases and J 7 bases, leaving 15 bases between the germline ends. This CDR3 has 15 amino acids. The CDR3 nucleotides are TGTGCCAGCAGTCGACAGGCAATGGGGAATTCACCCCTCCACTTT. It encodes CASSRQAMGNSPLHF.

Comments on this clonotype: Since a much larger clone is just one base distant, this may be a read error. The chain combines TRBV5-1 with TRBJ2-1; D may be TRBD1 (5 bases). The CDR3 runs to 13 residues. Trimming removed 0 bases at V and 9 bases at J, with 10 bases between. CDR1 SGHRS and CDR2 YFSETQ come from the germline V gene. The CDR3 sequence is CASSLGGGSEQFF. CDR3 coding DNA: TGCGCCAGCAGCTTGGGGGGCGGTAGTGAGCAGTTCTTC.

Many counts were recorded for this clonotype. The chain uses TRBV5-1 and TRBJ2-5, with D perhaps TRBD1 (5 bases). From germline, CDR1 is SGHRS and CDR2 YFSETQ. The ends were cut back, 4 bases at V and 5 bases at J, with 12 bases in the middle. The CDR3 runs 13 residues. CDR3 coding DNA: TGCGCCAGCAGCCTGGCAGGGTGGGAGACCCAGTACTTC. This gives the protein CASSLAGWETQYF.

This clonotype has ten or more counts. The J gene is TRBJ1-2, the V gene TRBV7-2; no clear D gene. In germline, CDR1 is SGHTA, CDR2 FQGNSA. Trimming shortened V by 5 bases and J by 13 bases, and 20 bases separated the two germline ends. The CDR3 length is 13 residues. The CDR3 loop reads CASSPSSKTPSTF. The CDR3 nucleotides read TGTGCCAGCAGCCCCAGCAGCAAGACCCCCTCCACCTTC.

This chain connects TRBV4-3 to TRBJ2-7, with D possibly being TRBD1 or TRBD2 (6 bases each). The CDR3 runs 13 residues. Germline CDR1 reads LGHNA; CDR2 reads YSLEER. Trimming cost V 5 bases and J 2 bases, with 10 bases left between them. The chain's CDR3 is CASSRGETYEQYF. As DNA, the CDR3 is TGCGCCAGCAGCAGGGGGGAGACCTACGAGCAGTACTTC.

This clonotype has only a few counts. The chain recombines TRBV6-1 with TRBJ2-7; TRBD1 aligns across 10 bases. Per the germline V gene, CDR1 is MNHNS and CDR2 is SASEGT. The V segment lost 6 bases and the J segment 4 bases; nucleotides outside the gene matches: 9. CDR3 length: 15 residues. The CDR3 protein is CASRNRDRGSYEQYF. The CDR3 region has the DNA TGTGCCAGCAGGAACCGGGACAGGGGTTCGTACGAGCAGTACTTC.

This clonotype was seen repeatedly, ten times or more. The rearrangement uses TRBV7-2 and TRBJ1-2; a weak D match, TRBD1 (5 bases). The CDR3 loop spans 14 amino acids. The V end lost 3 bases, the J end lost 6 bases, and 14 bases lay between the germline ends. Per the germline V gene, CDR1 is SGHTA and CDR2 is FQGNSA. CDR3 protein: CASSFSRDGDGYTF. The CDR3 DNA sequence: TGTGCCAGCAGCTTCAGTCGGGACGGCGATGGCTACACCTTC.

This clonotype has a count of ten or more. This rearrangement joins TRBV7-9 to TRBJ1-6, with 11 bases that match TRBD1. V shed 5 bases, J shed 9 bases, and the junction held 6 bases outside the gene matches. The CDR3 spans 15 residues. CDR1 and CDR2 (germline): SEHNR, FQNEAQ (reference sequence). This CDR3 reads CASSPGTGGGSPLHF. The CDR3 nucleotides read TGTGCCAGCAGCCCCGGGACAGGGGGAGGTTCACCCCTCCACTTT.

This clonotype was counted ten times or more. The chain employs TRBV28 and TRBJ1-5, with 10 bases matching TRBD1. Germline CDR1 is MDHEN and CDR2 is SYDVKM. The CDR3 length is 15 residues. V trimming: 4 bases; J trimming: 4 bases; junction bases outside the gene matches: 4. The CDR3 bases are TGTGCCAGCAGTTCAGCGGGACAGGGGAATCAGCCCCAGCATTTT. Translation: CASSSAGQGNQPQHF.

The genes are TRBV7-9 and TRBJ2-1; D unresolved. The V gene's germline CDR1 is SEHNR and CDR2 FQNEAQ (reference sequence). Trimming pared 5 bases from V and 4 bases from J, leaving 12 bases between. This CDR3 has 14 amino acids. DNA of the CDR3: TGTGCCAGCAGCCCCGCGGCCATTTACAATGAGCAGTTCTTC. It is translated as CASSPAAIYNEQFF. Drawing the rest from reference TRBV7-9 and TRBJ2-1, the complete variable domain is DTGVSQNPRHKITKRGQNVTFRCDPISEHNRLYWYRQTLGQGPEFLTYFQNEAQLEKSRLLSDRFSAERPKGSFSTLEIQRTEQGDSAMYLCASSPAAIYNEQFFGPGTRLTVL.

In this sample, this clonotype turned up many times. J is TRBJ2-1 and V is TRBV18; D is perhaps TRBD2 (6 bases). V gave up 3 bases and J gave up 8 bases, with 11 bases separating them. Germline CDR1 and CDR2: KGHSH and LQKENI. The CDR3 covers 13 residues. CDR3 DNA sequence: TGTGCCAGCTCACCTGTAGCGGTCGATGAGCAGTTCTTC. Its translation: CASSPVAVDEQFF.

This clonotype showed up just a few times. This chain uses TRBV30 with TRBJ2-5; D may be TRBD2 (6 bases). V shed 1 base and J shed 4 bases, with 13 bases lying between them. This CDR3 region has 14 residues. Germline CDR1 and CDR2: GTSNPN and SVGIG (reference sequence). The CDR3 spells CAWSGVGGRETQYF. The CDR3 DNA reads TGTGCCTGGAGTGGTGTGGGGGGTCGAGAGACCCAGTACTTC.

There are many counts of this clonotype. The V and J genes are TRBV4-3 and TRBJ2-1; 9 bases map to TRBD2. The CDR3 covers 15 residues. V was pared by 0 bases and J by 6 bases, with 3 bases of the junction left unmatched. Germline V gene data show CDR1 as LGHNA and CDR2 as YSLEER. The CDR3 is CASSQEGLALNEQFF. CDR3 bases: TGCGCCAGCAGCCAAGAGGGACTAGCTCTCAATGAGCAGTTCTTC.

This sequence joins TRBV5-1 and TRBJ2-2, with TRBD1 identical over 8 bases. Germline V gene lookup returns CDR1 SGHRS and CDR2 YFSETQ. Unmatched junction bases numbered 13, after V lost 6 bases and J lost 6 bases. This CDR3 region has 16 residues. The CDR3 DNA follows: TGCGCCAGCATTCGTCGGCCAGGACAGGGTTCCGGGGAGCTGTTTTTT. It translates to CASIRRPGQGSGELFF.

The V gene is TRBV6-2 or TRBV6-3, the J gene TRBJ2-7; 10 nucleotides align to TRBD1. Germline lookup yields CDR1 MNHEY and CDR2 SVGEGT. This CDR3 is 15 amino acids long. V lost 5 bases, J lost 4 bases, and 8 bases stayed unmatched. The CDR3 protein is CASSTGTGVGYEQYF. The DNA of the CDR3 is TGTGCCAGCAGTACCGGGACAGGGGTCGGGTACGAGCAGTACTTC.

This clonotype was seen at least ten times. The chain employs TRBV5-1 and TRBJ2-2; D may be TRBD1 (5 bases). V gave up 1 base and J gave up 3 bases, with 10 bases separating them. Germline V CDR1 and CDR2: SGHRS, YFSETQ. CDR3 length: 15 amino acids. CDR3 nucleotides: TGCGCCAGCAGCTTGAGCCTAGGGGACACCGGGGAGCTGTTTTTT. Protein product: CASSLSLGDTGELFF.